This T cell receptor beta chain was documented in a study of beta chain features in type 1 diabetes. Looking at the study overall: Examined across all samples were approximately 99 million sorted cells.

Every isolated RNA sample was fully reverse transcribed, so sequencing captured expressed TCRB transcripts. Produced via immunoSEQ multiplex PCR; TCRdb's table is partial and in-frame only. The sample consists of around 44,000 clones, roughly 70% of them appearing once. The V gene lost 2 bases and the J gene lost 0 bases, with 8 bases spanning the gap. CDR1 and CDR2 (germline): SGHRS, YFSETQ. The CDR3 length is 15 residues. For this clone: Its antigen is still unknown.

General study findings and limits: In every one of the four CD4+ subsets, TCRB CDR3s were moderately but significantly shorter in Type 1 diabetes patients.

The chain joins TRBV5-1 to TRBJ1-4; D not resolved. The receptor was derived from a woman aged 18-30 years with type 1 diabetes. The sample consisted of Tregs from blood. CDR3 sequence reads: CASSLQPATNEKLFF. For the CDR3, the DNA is TGCGCCAGCAGCTTACAACCCGCAACTAATGAAAAACTGTTTTTT.